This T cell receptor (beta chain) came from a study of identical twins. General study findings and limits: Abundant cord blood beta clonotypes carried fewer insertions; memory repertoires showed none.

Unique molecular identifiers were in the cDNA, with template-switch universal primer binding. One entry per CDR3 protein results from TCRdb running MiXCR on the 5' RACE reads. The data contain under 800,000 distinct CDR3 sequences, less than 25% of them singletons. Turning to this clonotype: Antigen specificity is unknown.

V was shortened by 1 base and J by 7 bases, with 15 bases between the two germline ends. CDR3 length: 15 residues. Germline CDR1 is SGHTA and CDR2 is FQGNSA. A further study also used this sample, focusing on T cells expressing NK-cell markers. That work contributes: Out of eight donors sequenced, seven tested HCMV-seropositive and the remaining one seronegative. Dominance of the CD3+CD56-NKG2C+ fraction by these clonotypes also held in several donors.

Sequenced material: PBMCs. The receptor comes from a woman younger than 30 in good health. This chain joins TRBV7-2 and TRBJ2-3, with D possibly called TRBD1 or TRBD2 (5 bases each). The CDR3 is CASSLGTGQGHTQYF. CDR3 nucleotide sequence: TGTGCCAGCAGCTTAGGCACCGGGCAGGGACATACGCAGTATTTT.